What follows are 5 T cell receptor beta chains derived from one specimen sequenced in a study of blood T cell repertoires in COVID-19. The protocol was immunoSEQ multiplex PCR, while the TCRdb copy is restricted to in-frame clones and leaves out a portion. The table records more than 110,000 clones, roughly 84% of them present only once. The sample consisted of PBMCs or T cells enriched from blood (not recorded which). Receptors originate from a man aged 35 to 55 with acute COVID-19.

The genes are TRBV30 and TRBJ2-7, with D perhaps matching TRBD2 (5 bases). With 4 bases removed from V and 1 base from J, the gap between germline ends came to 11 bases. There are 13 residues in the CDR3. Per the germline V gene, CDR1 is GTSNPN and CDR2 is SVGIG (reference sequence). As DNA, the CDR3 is TGTGCCTGGACTCCGTCGGGGTCCTACGAGCAGTACTTC. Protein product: CAWTPSGSYEQYF.

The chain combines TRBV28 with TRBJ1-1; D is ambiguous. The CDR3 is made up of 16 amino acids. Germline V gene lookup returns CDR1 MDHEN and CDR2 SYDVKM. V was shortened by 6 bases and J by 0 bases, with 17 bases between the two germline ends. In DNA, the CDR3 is TGTGCCAGCAGCCCTCCCCGCCCGGGATTGAACACTGAAGCTTTCTTT. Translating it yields CASSPPRPGLNTEAFF.

CDR3 DNA sequence: TGCGCCAGCAGCTTGGCCCCGCAGGGGATCTCTGGAAACACCATATATTTT. Its translation: CASSLAPQGISGNTIYF. This chain uses TRBV5-1 with TRBJ1-3, with a weak D call TRBD1 (6 bases). V was trimmed by 0 bases and J by 0 bases, leaving 13 bases between them. There are 17 residues in the CDR3. Per the germline V gene, CDR1 is SGHRS and CDR2 is YFSETQ.

The CDR3: CAIRDTGPEAFF. DNA for the CDR3: TGTGCCATCAGAGATACAGGGCCTGAAGCTTTCTTT. The chain uses TRBV10-3 and TRBJ1-1, with a weak D call TRBD1 (6 bases). Trimming cost V 6 bases and J 6 bases, with 11 bases left between them. Germline assignment: CDR1 ENHRY and CDR2 SYGVKD. The CDR3 covers 12 residues.

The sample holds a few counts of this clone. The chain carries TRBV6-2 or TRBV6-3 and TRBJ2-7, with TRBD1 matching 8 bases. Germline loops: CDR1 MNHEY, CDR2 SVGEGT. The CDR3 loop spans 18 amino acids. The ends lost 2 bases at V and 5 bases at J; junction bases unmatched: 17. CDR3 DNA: TGTGCCAGCAGTTACCACCCCGGACAGGGCTATATGTACCACGAGCAGTACTTC. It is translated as CASSYHPGQGYMYHEQYF.